The clone carrying this T cell receptor beta chain was counted only a few times. Its specificity is unknown. TCR beta cDNA libraries had unique molecular identifiers. Input populations of roughly 0.85 to 11 million T cells gave rise to some 500,000 cDNA molecules. TCRdb re-analysed the PCR reads in MiXCR, keeping a single row per CDR3 protein. The data show about 560,000 distinct CDR3 sequences, around 40% seen once. The data belong to a study of post-analysis software for immune sequencing data. The overall study: Relapsing-remitting, secondary progressive and progressive-relapsing multiple sclerosis courses were included. Study observations and caveats: Samples sharing a preparation batch grouped tightly together when assessed by F measure. Multiple sclerosis patients showed significantly lower normalized Chao1 diversity than controls did.

The clonotype comes from a girl aged 10 to 17 with multiple sclerosis. Sequenced material: blood.

The CDR3 protein is CASSSLAGASYEQYF. The CDR3 DNA sequence: TGTGCCAGCAGCTCACTAGCGGGGGCTTCCTACGAGCAGTACTTC. The chain links TRBV12-3 or TRBV12-4 to TRBJ2-7; 11 bases match TRBD2. Germline trimming cut 6 bases from V and 1 base from J; bases unmatched to any gene: 5. This CDR3 is built from 15 residues.